Each of the 13 T cell receptor beta chains below was sequenced from the same sample in a study of cytomegalovirus exposure and HLA in healthy donors. Generated by immunoSEQ multiplex PCR, the TCRdb table keeps only in-frame clones and is missing some. The sample lists 150,000 to 200,000 clones, approximately 96% occurring once. Input material: PBMCs. Receptors were obtained from a young woman in good health and CMV-seronegative.

The chain recombines TRBV5-1 with TRBJ2-1; 8 bases map to TRBD1. The V segment lost 2 bases and the J segment 2 bases; nucleotides outside the gene matches: 3. The germline CDR1 and CDR2 sequences are SGHRS and YFSETQ. This CDR3 is 15 amino acids long. The CDR3 is CASSFLQGAYNEQFF. The CDR3, as DNA: TGCGCCAGCAGCTTTTTACAGGGGGCCTACAATGAGCAGTTCTTC.

The V gene is TRBV5-4, the J gene TRBJ1-1; TRBD1 aligns across 8 bases. The CDR3 length is 13 residues. Looked up from germline, CDR1 is SGHNT and CDR2 is YYREEE (reference sequence). The V and J ends lost 3 bases and 6 bases, in that order; junction bases with no gene match: 4. CDR3 amino acids: CASSSQQGAEAFF. The CDR3 DNA follows: TGTGCCAGCAGCTCGCAACAGGGGGCTGAAGCTTTCTTT.

This clone was seen once. The rearrangement joins TRBV7-9 to TRBJ1-2; the D gene is possibly TRBD1 (5 bases). The germline V gene has CDR1 SEHNR and CDR2 FQNEAQ (reference sequence). Deletions cut 2 bases from V and 4 bases from J, with 14 bases between. The CDR3 spans 15 residues. The CDR3 region has the DNA TGTGCCAGCAGCTTAATAGGTGAAGGGGTCTATGGCTACACCTTC. This encodes CASSLIGEGVYGYTF.

This clone was picked up one time. The CDR3 sequence is CASSLGGVSSGANVLTF. DNA of the CDR3: TGTGCCAGCAGCTTAGGCGGGGTGAGCTCTGGGGCCAACGTCCTGACTTTC. The chain employs TRBV7-2 and TRBJ2-6; possible D gene TRBD2, 6 bases. The germline V and J ends were trimmed by 1 base and 0 bases, with 10 bases remaining between them. The CDR3 has 17 amino acids. Per the germline V gene, CDR1 is SGHTA and CDR2 is FQGNSA. The full variable domain, its missing parts supplied by reference TRBV7-2 and TRBJ2-6, is GAGVSQSPSNKVTEKGKDVELRCDPISGHTALYWYRQSLGQGLEFLIYFQGNSAPDKSGLPSDRFSAERTGGSVSTLTIQRTQQEDSAVYLCASSLGGVSSGANVLTFGAGSRLTVL.

V is TRBV30 and J is TRBJ2-4; tentatively, D is TRBD2 (5 bases). This CDR3 spans 16 amino acids. V lost 1 base, J lost 1 base, and 14 bases lay in between. Germline CDR1 GTSNPN, CDR2 SVGIG (reference sequence). This CDR3 reads CAWSALRSGAKNIQYF. Written as DNA, the CDR3 is TGTGCCTGGAGTGCCTTGAGGAGCGGCGCCAAAAACATTCAGTACTTC.

The rearrangement joins TRBV6-4 to TRBJ2-2; TRBD1 matches at 10 bases. V gave up 7 bases and J gave up 3 bases; unmatched junction bases: 5. The CDR3 runs 15 residues. CDR1 is MRHNA and CDR2 is SNTAGT in the germline V gene. The CDR3 DNA reads as TGTGCCAGCATTAAGACAGGGGGCGACACCGGGGAGCTGTTTTTT. This sequence encodes CASIKTGGDTGELFF.

The chain couples TRBV16 to TRBJ1-5; maybe TRBD1 (6 bases). This CDR3 region has 17 residues. CDR1 KGHSY and CDR2 FQNENV come from the germline V gene. Trimming left V 0 bases short and J 11 bases short, with 23 bases between. The CDR3 protein is CASSQSGQSLGLAAQHF. CDR3 in DNA: TGTGCCAGCAGCCAATCCGGACAGTCCCTTGGCCTGGCGGCCCAGCATTTT.

The chain couples TRBV7-8 to TRBJ2-7; 10 bases agree with TRBD2. The trim removed 3 bases at V and 5 bases at J, leaving 10 bases unmatched. This CDR3 comprises 16 residues. CDR1 is SGHVS and CDR2 is FQNEAQ in the germline V gene. The DNA for the CDR3 is TGTGCCAGCAGCTTCGTCCCGAGCGGGGGGGTCGACGAGCAGTACTTC. Amino acids: CASSFVPSGGVDEQYF.

The genes are TRBV7-6 and TRBJ1-5; D remains unclear. The CDR3 consists of 12 residues. Germline CDR1 is SGHVS and CDR2 is FNYEAQ. V lost 3 bases to trimming and J lost 3 bases, with 3 bases between them. The DNA for the CDR3 is TGTGCCAGCAGCTTTATCAATCAGCCCCAGCATTTT. Its protein is CASSFINQPQHF.

The chain has TRBV6-5 and TRBJ2-7, with D tentatively TRBD1 (5 bases). The CDR3 totals 13 residues. CDR1 MNHEY and CDR2 SVGAGI come from the germline V gene. V lost 4 bases and J 2 bases, leaving 9 bases between the germline ends. In nucleotides, the CDR3 is TGTGCCAGCAGTTCGGCAGGGACCTACGAGCAGTACTTC. It specifies CASSSAGTYEQYF.

The chain combines TRBV7-9 with TRBJ1-5; 8 nucleotides align to TRBD1. This CDR3 is built from 13 residues. V lost 5 bases, J lost 6 bases, and 3 bases stayed unmatched. Germline V CDR1 and CDR2: SEHNR, FQNEAQ (reference sequence). DNA of the CDR3: TGTGCCAGCAGCAGGACAGGGAGTCAGCCCCAGCATTTT. Its protein is CASSRTGSQPQHF.

The chain uses TRBV29-1 and TRBJ2-1, with TRBD1 identical over 9 bases. CDR1 is SQVTM, CDR2 ANQGSEA, per germline. With 4 bases clipped from V and 5 bases from J, the junction kept 3 bases outside the gene matches. The CDR3 runs 13 residues. In DNA form, the CDR3 reads TGCAGCGTTGTCTGGACAGGGGACAATGAGCAGTTCTTC. Amino acids: CSVVWTGDNEQFF.

The chain carries TRBV29-1 and TRBJ2-2; 10 bases fit TRBD2. Trimming cost V 6 bases and J 2 bases; bases outside gene matches: 3. Germline CDR1 is SQVTM and CDR2 is ANQGSEA. The CDR3 is 14 residues long. CDR3 bases: TGCAGCGTCCTAGCGGGAGTCAACACCGGGGAGCTGTTTTTT. It yields the protein CSVLAGVNTGELFF.